This T cell receptor beta chain was sequenced in a study of blood T cell repertoires in COVID-19. V was trimmed by 2 bases and J by 6 bases, leaving 5 bases between them. The CDR3 sequence is 12 residues long. CDR1 and CDR2 from the germline V gene are MDHEN and SYDVKM. The study assigned cohorts using participant-reported clinical history. Cohort 3 donors were reported recovered after two negative PCRs, clearance, or symptom resolution. In the authors' workflow: Scientists estimated how many nucleated cells there were by amplifying reference gene primers. Libraries were prepared by immunoSEQ multiplex PCR; TCRdb keeps only in-frame clonotypes and omits some of them. That table furnishes V, J and clone size, whereas the DNA furnished D and trimming. This table has 180,000 or so clones, 85% appearing once.

The V gene is TRBV28, the J gene TRBJ1-5; no firm D call. The sequence derives from a middle-aged man who had recovered from COVID-19. Sequences were obtained from PBMCs or T cells enriched from blood (not recorded which). The CDR3: CASSLDIQPQHF. As DNA, the CDR3 is TGTGCCAGCAGTTTAGACATTCAGCCCCAGCATTTT.